This T cell receptor beta chain stems from a study of CD8+ T cells in alopecia areata. cDNA serving as the sequencing template came from extracted, reverse transcribed RNA. Sequenced by immunoSEQ multiplex PCR; TCRdb stores in-frame clones only, minus some. Among about 150,000 clones listed, roughly three fifths were seen once. This CDR3 is built from 12 residues. The germline gives CDR1 SNHLY, CDR2 FYNNEI. The ends were cut back, 9 bases at V and 8 bases at J, with 16 bases in the middle. The sample in question was CD4+ T cells sorted from blood, obtained at week 0. The sequence was collected from a human donor with alopecia areata. The rearrangement joins TRBV2 to TRBJ1-2; D possibly corresponds to TRBD1 (5 bases). CDR3: CARTTGSGGYTF. CDR3 coding DNA: TGTGCCAGGACTACAGGTTCTGGCGGCTACACCTTC.